The source of this T cell receptor (beta chain) is a study of shared clonotypes between healthy human individuals. J lost 6 bases, V lost 9 bases, and 8 bases had no gene match. The CDR3 runs to 14 residues. Germline values: CDR1 MNHNS, CDR2 SASEGT. Using ten immunoSEQ deep assay plates, investigators sequenced unsorted PBMC DNA. Measured with immunoSEQ multiplex PCR; TCRdb has only the in-frame clones, and not every one. The table lists some 480,000 clones, 79% of them singletons. The sequenced material came from PBMCs. The clonotype comes from a woman in her 40s in good health. Some clones in this sample may be carry-over from other donors' samples. The chain combines TRBV6-1 with TRBJ2-3; 11 bases agree with TRBD2. The CDR3 spells CASDLAGGSDTQYF. The CDR3 nucleotides read TGTGCCAGTGACCTAGCGGGAGGTTCCGATACGCAGTATTTT.